Included here is one TCR beta chain sequence, with context. The sample comes from a study of blood T cell repertoires in COVID-19. Study-level information: Acute-phase and convalescent COVID-19 samples originated in the United States, Italy and Spain. The cDNA or gDNA used as material had been derived from T cells, B-cell-depleted T cells, or PBMCs.

Authors' processing steps: Cell counts per sample came from amplifying reference gene primers. TCRdb keeps only in-frame clones here, not all; method: immunoSEQ multiplex PCR. V, J and clone size derive from that table, while D and trimming were established from the DNA sequence. Seen here are about 260,000 clones, roughly 90% observed once, and the top ten hold approximately 4%. The receptor was isolated from a man in his sixties who had recovered from COVID-19. Sequencing used peripheral blood.

The CDR3 nucleotides read TGTGCCAGCAGTAAGGGACAGGGAACGGGCAATGAGCAGTTCTTC. Protein sequence: CASSKGQGTGNEQFF. The rearrangement joins TRBV6-4 to TRBJ2-1, with 9 bases lining up with TRBD1. Germline CDR1 is MRHNA and CDR2 is SNTAGT. The ends lost 5 bases at V and 6 bases at J; junction bases unmatched: 8. This CDR3 is built from 15 residues.